This T cell receptor beta chain was identified during a study of shared clonotypes between healthy human individuals. Study observations and caveats: Generation of non-shared clonotypes was less probable than generation of clonotypes shared by all four donors. Sequencing depth was expected to affect clonotype sharing among donors.

Replicate sorted-subset PCRs were loaded with around 0.2 ug DNA, 30,000 to 35,000 T cell genomes. Sequencing was performed with immunoSEQ multiplex PCR; in TCRdb, only in-frame clones are kept and a portion is missing. This sample yields 1.4 million or so clones, of which 97% to 99% are seen a single time; roughly 0.36% belongs to the top ten. Comment on this clone: The antigen remains unidentified.

Trimming removed 2 bases from V and 0 bases from J, with 16 bases in between. Germline CDR1 reads SGDLS; CDR2 reads YYNGEE. The CDR3 totals 17 residues. Recent acute infections and vaccinations were absent in the healthy HIV-negative adult donors. Sequenced material: naive CD4+ T cells sorted from blood. Regarding subset: CD45RA+ positively selected. The TCR originated in a man aged 25-40 years in good health. The rearrangement links TRBV9 to TRBJ2-3, with a tentative D call TRBD1 (6 bases). This CDR3 reads CASSVTGRSISTDTQYF. DNA of the CDR3: TGTGCCAGCAGCGTCACAGGGCGATCGATTAGCACAGATACGCAGTATTTT.